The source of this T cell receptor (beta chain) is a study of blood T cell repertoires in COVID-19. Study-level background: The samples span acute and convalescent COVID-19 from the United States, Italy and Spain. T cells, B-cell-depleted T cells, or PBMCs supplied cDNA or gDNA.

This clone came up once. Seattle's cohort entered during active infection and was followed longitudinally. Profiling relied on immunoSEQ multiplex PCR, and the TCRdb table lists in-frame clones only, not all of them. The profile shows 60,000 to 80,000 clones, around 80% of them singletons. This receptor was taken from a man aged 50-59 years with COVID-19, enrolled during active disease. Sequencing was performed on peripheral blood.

CDR3 protein: CATSERQGTEAFF. The DNA of the CDR3 is TGTGCCACCAGTGAGAGACAGGGGACTGAAGCTTTCTTT. V is TRBV24-1 and J is TRBJ1-1; 8 bases fit TRBD1. J was trimmed by 5 bases and V by 4 bases; bases with no gene match: 2. The CDR3 runs to 13 residues. The germline V gene encodes CDR1 KGHDR and CDR2 SFDVKD.